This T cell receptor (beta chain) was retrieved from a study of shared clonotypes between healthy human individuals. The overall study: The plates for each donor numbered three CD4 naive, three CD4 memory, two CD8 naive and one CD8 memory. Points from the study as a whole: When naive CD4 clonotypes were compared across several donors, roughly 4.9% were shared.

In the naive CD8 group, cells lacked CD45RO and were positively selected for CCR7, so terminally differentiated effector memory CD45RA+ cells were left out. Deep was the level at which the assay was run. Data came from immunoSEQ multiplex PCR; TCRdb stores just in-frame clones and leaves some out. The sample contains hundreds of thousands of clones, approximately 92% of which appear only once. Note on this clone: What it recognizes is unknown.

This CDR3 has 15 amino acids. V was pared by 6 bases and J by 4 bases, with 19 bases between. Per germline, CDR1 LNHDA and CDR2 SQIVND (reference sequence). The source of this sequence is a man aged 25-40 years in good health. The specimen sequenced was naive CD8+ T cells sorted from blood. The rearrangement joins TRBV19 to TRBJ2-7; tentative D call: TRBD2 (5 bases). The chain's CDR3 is CASSTRETPIYEQYF. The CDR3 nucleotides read TGTGCCAGTAGCACAAGGGAGACTCCGATTTACGAGCAGTACTTC.